The 25 T cell receptor beta chains below were found in one sample sequenced in a study of T cells after yellow fever vaccination. Using its own MiXCR run on the 5' RACE reads, TCRdb lists one record per CDR3 protein. The sample comprises about 310,000 distinct CDR3 sequences, 3.6% of which are singletons, and about 25% rests with the top ten. Sequenced material: PBMCs, taken on the day of the yellow fever booster vaccination. The origin of the receptors is a man aged 18 to 35 who received the YFV17D yellow fever vaccine.

This clonotype was seen repeatedly, ten times or more. The chain couples TRBV6-2 or TRBV6-3 to TRBJ2-7; TRBD2 agrees at 10 bases. V trimming: 7 bases; J trimming: 3 bases; junction bases outside the gene matches: 6. The CDR3 has 14 residues. The germline gives CDR1 MNHEY, CDR2 SVGEGT. The CDR3, as DNA: TGTGCCAGCACCAGACTAGCGGGTGGCTACGAGCAGTACTTC. This encodes CASTRLAGGYEQYF.

The V and J genes are TRBV18 and TRBJ2-3, with D hard to call. Germline V CDR1 and CDR2: KGHSH, LQKENI. This CDR3 has 14 amino acids. V dropped 2 bases and J dropped 2 bases, with 8 bases sitting between them. Here the CDR3 DNA reads TGTGCCAGCTCACCAGCTGCCTACACAGATACGCAGTATTTT. This translates into CASSPAAYTDTQYF.

This clonotype was picked up a small number of times. The V call is TRBV7-9, the J call TRBJ1-6; D is possibly TRBD1 (6 bases). Germline CDR1 and CDR2: SEHNR and FQNEAQ (reference sequence). The CDR3 sequence is 16 residues long. V was shortened by 8 bases and J by 0 bases, with 14 bases between the two germline ends. This CDR3 reads CASDTRGSSYNSPLHF. The CDR3 DNA follows: TGTGCCAGCGACACGAGGGGGAGCTCCTATAATTCACCCCTCCACTTT.

This clonotype occurred many times. The V gene is TRBV5-1, the J gene TRBJ1-3; TRBD1 is a possible D gene (5 bases). The CDR3 spans 17 residues. CDR1 and CDR2 from the germline V gene are SGHRS and YFSETQ. Trimming left V 4 bases short and J 0 bases short, with 17 bases between. CDR3 amino acids: CASSPGYRPASGNTIYF. The CDR3 DNA sequence: TGCGCCAGCAGCCCAGGCTACAGGCCTGCCTCTGGAAACACCATATATTTT.

This chain joins TRBV11-3 and TRBJ2-5; 7 bases align to TRBD1. Germline CDR1 reads SGHNT; CDR2 reads YENEEA. This CDR3 has 17 amino acids. V shed 6 bases and J 0 bases; nucleotides not matched to a gene: 13. CDR3 in amino acids: CASSPRDGTVDQETQYF. The DNA for the CDR3 is TGTGCCAGCAGTCCCCGGGACGGGACAGTGGACCAAGAGACCCAGTACTTC.

J is TRBJ2-4 and V is TRBV4-1; D is possibly TRBD2 (7 bases). Germline-derived CDR1 and CDR2 are MGHRA and YSYEKL. CDR3 length equals 18 residues. Trimming pared 4 bases from V and 1 base from J, leaving 20 bases between. The CDR3 DNA follows: TGCGCCAGCAGCCCTGGTGGGGGGGCCAGGATTGCCAAAAACATTCAGTACTTC. It encodes CASSPGGGARIAKNIQYF.

This clonotype was seen ten or more times. This sequence joins TRBV5-1 and TRBJ2-3; tentatively, D is TRBD2 (6 bases). Germline loops: CDR1 SGHRS, CDR2 YFSETQ. There are 15 residues in the CDR3. Trimming took off 7 bases at V and 2 bases at J, with 17 bases between the two ends. This CDR3 is CASCSGSLPTDTQYF. The CDR3 DNA reads TGCGCCAGCTGTTCCGGGAGCCTTCCCACAGATACGCAGTATTTT.

The J gene is TRBJ1-2, the V gene TRBV12-3 or TRBV12-4; D not certain. The CDR3 runs to 13 residues. V was trimmed by 6 bases and J by 4 bases, leaving 12 bases between them. The DNA of the CDR3 is TGTGCCAGCAGCCGAGCCGGGTCCTATGGCTACACCTTC. Protein product: CASSRAGSYGYTF.

In this sample, this clonotype turned up many times. The chain has TRBV20-1 and TRBJ2-5; D is ambiguous. This CDR3 has 13 residues. From germline, CDR1 is DFQATT and CDR2 SNEGSKA (reference sequence). Trimming cost V 2 bases and J 2 bases, with 9 bases left between them. The CDR3 DNA is TGCAGTGCTAGAAACTCCGGGCAAGAGACCCAGTACTTC. This encodes CSARNSGQETQYF.

A few counts support this clonotype. The chain is built from TRBV18 and TRBJ1-1, with D possibly TRBD1 on 5 matching bases. Trimming took 0 bases from V and 5 from J, leaving 16 bases between them. The CDR3 totals 16 residues. CDR1 KGHSH and CDR2 LQKENI come from the germline V gene. The CDR3 here is CASSPPRGTFRTEAFF. The CDR3 region has the DNA TGTGCCAGCTCACCACCCCGGGGGACTTTTAGGACTGAAGCTTTCTTT.

The chain combines TRBV7-6 with TRBJ1-4, with D perhaps TRBD1 (6 bases). V lost 6 bases to trimming and J lost 7 bases, with 18 bases between them. The CDR3 totals 15 residues. Germline values: CDR1 SGHVS, CDR2 FNYEAQ. CDR3 residues: CASSWGTGRIEKLFF. The CDR3, as DNA: TGTGCCAGCAGTTGGGGAACAGGGAGAATTGAAAAACTGTTTTTT.

This clonotype was seen a few times. V gene TRBV5-6 combines with J gene TRBJ1-2, with D maybe TRBD1 (6 bases). The V end was cut by 2 bases, the J end by 7 bases, with 15 bases between. CDR3 length: 14 residues. Germline CDR1 is SGHDT and CDR2 is YYEEEE. CDR3 DNA sequence: TGTGCCAGCAGCTTTGTTCCGGGGGCTAGTGGCTACACCTTC. It codes for CASSFVPGASGYTF.

This clonotype has at least ten counts. The rearrangement uses TRBV5-5 and TRBJ2-7, with D perhaps TRBD1 (5 bases). The CDR3 consists of 16 residues. Trimming left V 3 bases short and J 0 bases short, with 16 bases between. Germline V gene data show CDR1 as SGHKS and CDR2 as YYEKEE (reference sequence). The CDR3 nucleotides read TGTGCCAGCAGCTCCACCCCAGGGAAGGACTCCTACGAGCAGTACTTC. As protein: CASSSTPGKDSYEQYF.

The CDR3 reads CASNPQGLNIQYF. The CDR3 coding sequence is TGTGCCAGCAACCCGCAGGGGTTAAACATTCAGTACTTC. This chain uses TRBV28 with TRBJ2-4, with a tentative D call TRBD1 (6 bases). Trimming pared 7 bases from V and 6 bases from J, leaving 13 bases between. The germline CDR1 and CDR2 sequences are MDHEN and SYDVKM. The CDR3 totals 13 residues.

In its sample, this clonotype was seen many times. The chain joins TRBV6-5 to TRBJ2-7; D remains ambiguous. CDR3 size: 14 residues. With 6 bases removed from V and 1 base from J, the gap between germline ends came to 13 bases. Germline CDR1 and CDR2: MNHEY and SVGAGI. CDR3 DNA: TGTGCCAGCAGCCTGAACGGCGGATCCTACGAGCAGTACTTC. This codes for CASSLNGGSYEQYF.

This clonotype occurred a few times. The chain is built from TRBV18 and TRBJ1-5, with D possibly being TRBD1 (6 bases). The germline V and J ends were trimmed by 5 bases and 6 bases, with 17 bases remaining between them. Germline CDR1 is KGHSH and CDR2 is LQKENI. The CDR3 is made up of 15 amino acids. The CDR3 reads CASSSTGLDAQPQHF. The CDR3 DNA sequence: TGTGCCAGCTCATCTACAGGGTTGGACGCTCAGCCCCAGCATTTT.

The chain is built from TRBV20-1 and TRBJ2-1, with 7 bases matching TRBD2. The V and J ends lost 0 bases and 5 bases, in that order; junction bases with no gene match: 7. CDR3 size: 15 residues. Germline V CDR1 and CDR2: DFQATT, SNEGSKA (reference sequence). The CDR3 DNA reads as TGCAGTGCTAGAGATCCGGCTAGCGGCCACAATGAGCAGTTCTTC. Its protein is CSARDPASGHNEQFF.

This clonotype was seen ten or more times. V gene TRBV27 combines with J gene TRBJ1-1; TRBD1 is a possible D gene (5 bases). The CDR3 spans 13 residues. V lost 5 bases and J lost 8, with 15 bases in between. Germline CDR1 reads MNHEY; CDR2 reads SMNVEV (reference sequence). DNA for the CDR3: TGTGCCAGCAGTCCCCCATGGGAGGGGGAAGCTTTCTTT. This sequence encodes CASSPPWEGEAFF.

This clonotype was counted many times. The chain couples TRBV3-1 to TRBJ1-2; D is uncertain. V was shortened by 0 bases and J by 3 bases, with 14 bases between the two germline ends. Looked up from germline, CDR1 is LGHDT and CDR2 is YNNKEL (reference sequence). This CDR3 contains 16 residues. CDR3 sequence reads: CASSQDRRLLYYGYTF. The DNA of the CDR3 is TGTGCCAGCAGCCAAGATAGAAGGCTCCTGTACTATGGCTACACCTTC.

V gene TRBV4-3 combines with J gene TRBJ2-5; tentatively, D is TRBD1 (5 bases). Trimming cost V 0 bases and J 1 base, with 15 bases left between them. This CDR3 contains 17 residues. Germline CDR1 is LGHNA and CDR2 is YSLEER. CDR3 loop: CASSQDGTGSGQETQYF. The CDR3, as DNA: TGCGCCAGCAGCCAAGACGGAACAGGATCGGGCCAAGAGACCCAGTACTTC.

In this sample, this clonotype turned up many times. The chain combines TRBV6-5 with TRBJ1-1, with D maybe TRBD1 (6 bases). V was cut by 0 bases and J by 4 bases, with 18 bases left in between. Germline V gives CDR1 MNHEY, CDR2 SVGAGI. CDR3 size: 17 residues. The CDR3 spells CASSYSIRGALPTEAFF. The CDR3 nucleotides read TGTGCCAGCAGTTACTCGATTCGGGGGGCGCTTCCCACTGAAGCTTTCTTT.

This clonotype was detected many times. The genes are TRBV5-1 and TRBJ2-3, with D possibly matching TRBD1 (5 bases). Trimming left V 2 bases short and J 0 bases short, with 10 bases between. CDR1 and CDR2 (germline): SGHRS, YFSETQ. The CDR3 length is 15 residues. CDR3 amino acids: CASSLRPGSTDTQYF. CDR3 DNA: TGCGCCAGCAGCTTAAGGCCAGGGAGCACAGATACGCAGTATTTT. Variable domain in full (rest from reference TRBV5-1 and TRBJ2-3): KAGVTQTPRYLIKTRGQQVTLSCSPISGHRSVSWYQQTPGQGLQFLFEYFSETQRNKGNFPGRFSGRQFSNSRSEMNVSTLELGDSALYLCASSLRPGSTDTQYFGPGTRLTVL.

The chain carries TRBV25-1 and TRBJ2-2; D is perhaps TRBD2 (6 bases). The CDR3 has 17 amino acids. Germline CDR1 reads MGHDK; CDR2 reads SYGVNS. The ends were cut back, 3 bases at V and 0 bases at J, with 14 bases in the middle. As DNA, the CDR3 is TGTGCCAGCAGTGAGGGACTCTTTTTCTCGAACACCGGGGAGCTGTTTTTT. Its protein product is CASSEGLFFSNTGELFF.

This clonotype was seen at least ten times. The chain employs TRBV6-2 or TRBV6-3 and TRBJ2-1; 7 bases line up with TRBD2. The germline V gene encodes CDR1 MNHEY and CDR2 SVGEGT. The V and J ends lost 8 bases and 13 bases, in that order; junction bases with no gene match: 2. The CDR3 contains 9 residues. The CDR3 DNA sequence: TGTGCCAGCGGGAGGGGACAGTTCTTC. This codes for CASGRGQFF.

The table lists this clonotype with many counts. This chain joins TRBV29-1 and TRBJ2-1; 9 positions match TRBD2. The CDR3 is 15 amino acids. Per the germline V gene, CDR1 is SQVTM and CDR2 is ANQGSEA. J was trimmed by 8 bases and V by 1 base; bases with no gene match: 9. The CDR3 DNA sequence: TGCAGCGTTGAAGGAGGGCGGGGGGGCATCGATGAGCAGTTCTTC. Encoded protein: CSVEGGRGGIDEQFF.